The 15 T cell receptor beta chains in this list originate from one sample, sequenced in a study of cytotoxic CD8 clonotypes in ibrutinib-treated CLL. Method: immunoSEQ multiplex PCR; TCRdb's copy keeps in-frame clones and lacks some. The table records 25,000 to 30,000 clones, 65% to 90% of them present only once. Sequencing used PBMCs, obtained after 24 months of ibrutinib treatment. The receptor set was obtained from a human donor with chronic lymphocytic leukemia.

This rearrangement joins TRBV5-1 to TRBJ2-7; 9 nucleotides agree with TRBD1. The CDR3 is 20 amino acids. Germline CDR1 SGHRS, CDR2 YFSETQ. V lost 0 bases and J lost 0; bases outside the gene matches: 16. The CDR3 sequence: CASSLGPTGGGGLSSYEQYF. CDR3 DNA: TGCGCCAGCAGCTTGGGTCCCACAGGGGGCGGGGGTTTGAGCTCCTACGAGCAGTACTTC.

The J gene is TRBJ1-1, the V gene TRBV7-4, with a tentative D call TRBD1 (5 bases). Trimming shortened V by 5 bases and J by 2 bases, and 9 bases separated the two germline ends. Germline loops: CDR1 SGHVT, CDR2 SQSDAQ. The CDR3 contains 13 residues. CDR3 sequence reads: CASSIWTNTEAFF. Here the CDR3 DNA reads TGTGCCAGCAGCATATGGACAAACACTGAAGCTTTCTTT.

CDR3 protein: CASSLDHVSGSYNEQFF. CDR3 nucleotides: TGTGCCAGCAGCTTAGATCACGTAAGCGGGTCCTACAATGAGCAGTTCTTC. This rearrangement joins TRBV11-3 to TRBJ2-1; D is possibly TRBD2 (6 bases). The CDR3 runs 17 residues. Germline V CDR1 and CDR2: SGHNT, YENEEA. Trimming left V 0 bases short and J 1 base short, with 13 bases between.

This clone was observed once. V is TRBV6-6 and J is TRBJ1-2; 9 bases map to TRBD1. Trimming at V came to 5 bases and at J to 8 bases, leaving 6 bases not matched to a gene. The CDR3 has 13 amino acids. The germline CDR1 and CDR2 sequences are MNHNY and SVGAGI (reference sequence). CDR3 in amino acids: CASSIGTGWGYTF. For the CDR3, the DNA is TGTGCCAGCAGTATCGGGACAGGGTGGGGCTACACCTTC.

CDR3 in DNA: TGTGCCAGCAGCCCACCGGACGAATCCCAGGCGGATACGCAGTATTTT. This sequence encodes CASSPPDESQADTQYF. The chain links TRBV7-9 to TRBJ2-3; D gene ambiguous. CDR1 is SEHNR, CDR2 FQNEAQ, per germline (reference sequence). Trimming took off 5 bases at V and 6 bases at J, with 21 bases between the two ends. There are 16 residues in the CDR3.

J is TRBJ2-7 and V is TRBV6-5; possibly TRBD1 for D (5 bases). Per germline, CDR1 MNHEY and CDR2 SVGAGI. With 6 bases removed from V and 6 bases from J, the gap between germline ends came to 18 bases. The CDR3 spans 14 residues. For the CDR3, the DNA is TGTGCCAGCAGACACCGACAGATCATGTCCGAGCAGTACTTC. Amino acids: CASRHRQIMSEQYF.

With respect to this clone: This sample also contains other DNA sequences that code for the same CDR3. The CDR3 protein is CASSDGQGYEQYF. CDR3 in DNA: TGTGCCAGCAGTGATGGACAGGGCTACGAGCAGTACTTC. This chain links TRBV6-1 with TRBJ2-7, with 8 positions matching TRBD1. This CDR3 comprises 13 residues. The germline CDR1 and CDR2 sequences are MNHNS and SASEGT. J was trimmed by 3 bases and V by 3 bases; bases with no gene match: 1.

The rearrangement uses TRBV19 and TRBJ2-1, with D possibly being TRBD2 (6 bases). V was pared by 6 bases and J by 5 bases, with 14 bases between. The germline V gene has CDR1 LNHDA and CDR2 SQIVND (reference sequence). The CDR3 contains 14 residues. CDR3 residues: CASSSDGSNNEQFF. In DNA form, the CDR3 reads TGTGCCAGTAGCTCGGACGGGAGTAACAATGAGCAGTTCTTC. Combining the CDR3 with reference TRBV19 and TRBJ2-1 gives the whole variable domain DGGITQSPKYLFRKEGQNVTLSCEQNLNHDAMYWYRQDPGQGLRLIYYSQIVNDFQKGDIAEGYSVSREKKESFPLTVTSAQKNPTAFYLCASSSDGSNNEQFFGPGTRLTVL.

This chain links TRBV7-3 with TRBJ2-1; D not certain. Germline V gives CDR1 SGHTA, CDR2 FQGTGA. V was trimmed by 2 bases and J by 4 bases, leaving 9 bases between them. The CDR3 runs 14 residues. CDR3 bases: TGTGCCAGCAGCTTAGGGGTAGGGTACAATGAGCAGTTCTTC. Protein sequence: CASSLGVGYNEQFF. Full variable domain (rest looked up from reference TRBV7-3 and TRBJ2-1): GAGVSQTPSNKVTEKGKYVELRCDPISGHTALYWYRQSLGQGPEFLIYFQGTGAADDSGLPNDRFFAVRPEGSVSTLKIQRTERGDSAVYLCASSLGVGYNEQFFGPGTRLTVL.

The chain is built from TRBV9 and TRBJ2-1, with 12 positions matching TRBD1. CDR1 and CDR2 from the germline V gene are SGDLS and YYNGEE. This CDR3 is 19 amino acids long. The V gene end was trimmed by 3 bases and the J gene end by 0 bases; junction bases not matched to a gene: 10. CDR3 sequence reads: CASSGQGTGGLNSYNEQFF. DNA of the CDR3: TGTGCCAGCAGCGGGCAAGGGACAGGGGGCTTAAACTCCTACAATGAGCAGTTCTTC.

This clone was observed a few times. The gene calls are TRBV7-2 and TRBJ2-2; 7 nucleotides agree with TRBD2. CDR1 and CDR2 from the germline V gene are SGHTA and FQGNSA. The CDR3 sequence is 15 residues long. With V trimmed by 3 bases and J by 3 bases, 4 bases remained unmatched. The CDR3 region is CASSFDRGDTGELFF. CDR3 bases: TGTGCCAGCAGCTTCGACCGGGGGGACACCGGGGAGCTGTTTTTT. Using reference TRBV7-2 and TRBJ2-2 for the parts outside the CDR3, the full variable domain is GAGVSQSPSNKVTEKGKDVELRCDPISGHTALYWYRQSLGQGLEFLIYFQGNSAPDKSGLPSDRFSAERTGGSVSTLTIQRTQQEDSAVYLCASSFDRGDTGELFFGEGSRLTVL.

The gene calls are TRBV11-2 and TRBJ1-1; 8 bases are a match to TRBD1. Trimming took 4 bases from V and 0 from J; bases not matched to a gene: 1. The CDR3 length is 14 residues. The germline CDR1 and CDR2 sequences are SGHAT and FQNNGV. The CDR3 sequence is CASSSDRVNTEAFF. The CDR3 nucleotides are TGTGCCAGCAGCTCGGACAGGGTGAACACTGAAGCTTTCTTT.

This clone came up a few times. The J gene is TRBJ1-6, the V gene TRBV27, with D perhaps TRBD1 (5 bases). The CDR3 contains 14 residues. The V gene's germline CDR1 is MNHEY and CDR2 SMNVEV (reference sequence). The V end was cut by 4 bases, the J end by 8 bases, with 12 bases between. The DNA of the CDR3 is TGTGCCAGCAGTTGGGACGTCTACTATTCACCCCTCCACTTT. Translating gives CASSWDVYYSPLHF.

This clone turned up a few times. CDR3 nucleotides: TGTGCCAGCACGGCCAGGGGTTCTAACTATGGCTACACCTTC. Translated, it gives CASTARGSNYGYTF. The J gene is TRBJ1-2, the V gene TRBV6-5, with a possible D match to TRBD1 (6 bases). Per germline, CDR1 MNHEY and CDR2 SVGAGI. The CDR3 covers 14 residues. The V end was cut by 7 bases, the J end by 0 bases, with 12 bases between.

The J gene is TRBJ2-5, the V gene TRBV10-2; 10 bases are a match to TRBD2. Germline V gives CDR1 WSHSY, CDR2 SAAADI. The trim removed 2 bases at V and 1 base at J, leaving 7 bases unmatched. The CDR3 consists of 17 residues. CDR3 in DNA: TGCGCCAGCAGTGAGCCCCCAGCGGGGGGGTCCCAAGAGACCCAGTACTTC. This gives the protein CASSEPPAGGSQETQYF.